Shown below are 26 T cell receptor beta chains from a single sample sequenced in a study of human T cells and chemical hapten exposure. Time point here: healthy volunteer bleed at 6 weeks. The authors' total RNA extraction used unfractionated whole blood. TCRdb itself ran the RACE reads through MiXCR, one entry per CDR3 protein. Among some 31,000 distinct CDR3 sequences listed, around 5.9% were seen once. The sequenced sample was whole blood. The source of these receptors is a human donor in good health. Some clones in this sample may be carry-over from other donors' samples.

The rearrangement uses TRBV7-2 and TRBJ2-1, with D tentatively TRBD2 (5 bases). CDR3 length: 16 amino acids. CDR1 is SGHTA and CDR2 is FQGNSA in the germline V gene. The V gene lost 5 bases and the J gene lost 0 bases, with 14 bases spanning the gap. The chain's CDR3 is CASSPSPNRSYNEQFF. CDR3 coding DNA: TGTGCCAGCAGCCCTAGCCCGAACCGCTCCTACAATGAGCAGTTCTTC.

The V call is TRBV28, the J call TRBJ1-6; 7 nucleotides align to TRBD1. V lost 5 bases and J lost 10; bases outside the gene matches: 8. The CDR3 contains 14 residues. In germline, CDR1 is MDHEN, CDR2 SYDVKM. The chain's CDR3 is CASSRQGATSPLHF. The CDR3 DNA reads as TGTGCCAGCAGTAGACAGGGAGCTACCTCACCCCTCCACTTT. Complete variable domain (other parts from reference TRBV28 and TRBJ1-6): DVKVTQSSRYLVKRTGEKVFLECVQDMDHENMFWYRQDPGLGLRLIYFSYDVKMKEKGDIPEGYSVSREKKERFSLILESASTNQTSMYLCASSRQGATSPLHFGNGTRLTVT.

The table lists this clonotype with many counts. The chain recombines TRBV18 with TRBJ1-1; no definite D call. V was cut by 3 bases and J by 1 base, with 9 bases left in between. The CDR3 is made up of 14 amino acids. Germline V lookup: CDR1 KGHSH, CDR2 LQKENI. CDR3: CASSPAQSNTEAFF. The CDR3 DNA reads as TGTGCCAGCTCACCTGCCCAGTCGAACACTGAAGCTTTCTTT.

The genes are TRBV7-9 and TRBJ2-7; TRBD1 matches 7 bases. Trimming at V came to 3 bases and at J to 1 base, leaving 3 bases not matched to a gene. The CDR3 is made up of 14 amino acids. Germline CDR1 reads SEHNR; CDR2 reads FQNEAQ (reference sequence). Here the CDR3 reads CASSFPDRSYEQYF. The CDR3 nucleotides are TGTGCCAGCAGCTTCCCGGACAGGTCCTACGAGCAGTACTTC.

This chain joins TRBV6-5 and TRBJ1-6; TRBD1 might be the D (5 bases). The CDR3 consists of 16 residues. Trimming left V 7 bases short and J 5 bases short, with 18 bases between. The V gene's germline CDR1 is MNHEY and CDR2 SVGAGI. The CDR3: CASTTKYRQNNSPLHF. CDR3 coding DNA: TGTGCCAGCACCACGAAGTACAGACAGAATAATTCACCCCTCCACTTT.

Worth noting for this clonotype: One base away lies a much larger clone, so this may be a sequencing read error. The rearrangement joins TRBV12-3 or TRBV12-4 to TRBJ2-1; 7 bases map to TRBD2. Unmatched junction bases numbered 12, after V lost 4 bases and J lost 6 bases. This CDR3 spans 16 amino acids. CDR3 loop: CASSWAGPRTSNEQFF. The CDR3 bases are TGTGCCAGCAGTTGGGCGGGGCCAAGGACTAGCAATGAGCAGTTCTTC.

This clonotype was detected ten times or more. DNA of the CDR3: TGTGCCACCCCCACAGATACGCAGTATTTT. Its protein product is CATPTDTQYF. The chain is built from TRBV24-1 and TRBJ2-3; D is unresolved. Germline CDR1 reads KGHDR; CDR2 reads SFDVKD. Trimming removed 9 bases from V and 2 bases from J, with 2 bases in between. CDR3 length: 10 residues.

At least ten counts were recorded for this clonotype. The CDR3 region is CASHISSTDTQYF. The CDR3 DNA follows: TGCGCCAGCCACATTTCTAGCACAGATACGCAGTATTTT. The chain links TRBV5-1 to TRBJ2-3; no clear D gene. The CDR3 is made up of 13 amino acids. The germline V gene encodes CDR1 SGHRS and CDR2 YFSETQ. V lost 7 bases to trimming and J lost 0 bases, with 9 bases between them.

V is TRBV27 and J is TRBJ1-6; D is ambiguous. CDR3 length equals 14 residues. Trimming shortened V by 6 bases and J by 5 bases, and 11 bases separated the two germline ends. Germline V CDR1 and CDR2: MNHEY, SMNVEV (reference sequence). The CDR3 bases are TGTGCCAGCAGCCTTATAAGGAATAATTCACCCCTCCACTTT. Its protein is CASSLIRNNSPLHF.

This clonotype was counted ten times or more. The rearrangement uses TRBV2 and TRBJ1-1, with no clear D. CDR1 is SNHLY, CDR2 FYNNEI, per germline. The CDR3 covers 15 residues. Trimming removed 7 bases from V and 5 bases from J, with 20 bases in between. The CDR3 DNA reads TGTGCCAGCAAACTTCCGGGAACTCAACGGACTGAAGCTTTCTTT. Translation gives CASKLPGTQRTEAFF. Combining the CDR3 with reference TRBV2 and TRBJ1-1 gives the whole variable domain EPEVTQTPSHQVTQMGQEVILRCVPISNHLYFYWYRQILGQKVEFLVSFYNNEISEKSEIFDDQFSVERPDGSNFTLKIRSTKLEDSAMYFCASKLPGTQRTEAFFGQGTRLTVV.

This clonotype has a count of ten or more. The rearrangement uses TRBV6-2 or TRBV6-3 and TRBJ1-1; D is uncertain. CDR1 and CDR2 (germline): MNHEY, SVGEGT. Trimming stripped 5 bases from V and 3 bases from J, with 7 bases between. The CDR3 has 12 amino acids. CDR3 region: CASSLYHTEAFF. In DNA, the CDR3 is TGTGCCAGCAGTCTTTATCACACTGAAGCTTTCTTT.

This clonotype is medium-sized within its sample. This chain links TRBV29-1 with TRBJ2-1; D might be TRBD2 (5 bases). This CDR3 region has 13 residues. CDR1 is SQVTM, CDR2 ANQGSEA, per germline. With 3 bases removed from V and 13 bases from J, the gap between germline ends came to 19 bases. The CDR3 DNA is TGCAGCGTTGATTTGGTAGGCCTAGGAGGTCAGTTCTTC. Its translation: CSVDLVGLGGQFF.

This clonotype was recorded at least ten times. The rearrangement joins TRBV12-3 or TRBV12-4 to TRBJ1-4, with no clear D. The CDR3 totals 15 residues. Trimming took off 5 bases at V and 7 bases at J, with 17 bases between the two ends. The DNA of the CDR3 is TGTGCCAGCAGTCGCAGGCAATATGGTGCTGAAAAACTGTTTTTT. Translating gives CASSRRQYGAEKLFF.

This clonotype has at least ten counts. Here the CDR3 DNA reads TGCGCCAGCAGCCAAGAGTATTCTAGCGGGAGCACAGATACGCAGTATTTT. The encoded protein is CASSQEYSSGSTDTQYF. The chain recombines TRBV4-3 with TRBJ2-3, with TRBD2 matching over 8 bases. This CDR3 is built from 17 residues. Trimming removed 0 bases from V and 0 bases from J; junction bases left unmatched: 5. Germline V gene sequence: CDR1 LGHNA, CDR2 YSLEER.

This clonotype came up many times. The CDR3 region is CASSSAGTPEETQYF. The CDR3 region has the DNA TGTGCCAGCAGCTCGGCCGGGACCCCAGAAGAGACCCAGTACTTC. V gene TRBV5-5 combines with J gene TRBJ2-5; either TRBD1 or TRBD2 may supply D (5 bases each). V lost 3 bases and J 3 bases, leaving 15 bases between the germline ends. Per germline, CDR1 SGHKS and CDR2 YYEKEE (reference sequence). The CDR3 runs 15 residues.

This clonotype has a count of ten or more. The chain employs TRBV3-1 and TRBJ2-1; possible D gene TRBD1, 6 bases. The CDR3 spans 13 residues. Germline lookup yields CDR1 LGHDT and CDR2 YNNKEL (reference sequence). The ends were cut back, 0 bases at V and 15 bases at J, with 15 bases in the middle. The CDR3 is CASSQEEQGNRFF. The CDR3 DNA reads as TGTGCCAGCAGCCAAGAAGAACAGGGAAATCGGTTCTTC.

There are many counts of this clonotype. This chain joins TRBV11-2 and TRBJ2-7, with 10 positions matching TRBD1. V trimming: 5 bases; J trimming: 3 bases; junction bases outside the gene matches: 13. Germline lookup yields CDR1 SGHAT and CDR2 FQNNGV. The CDR3 sequence is 17 residues long. The CDR3 nucleotides read TGTGCCAGCAGCCAAGAACCCGGGAGGACAGGGGGCTACGAGCAGTACTTC. Its translation: CASSQEPGRTGGYEQYF. Looking up the rest from reference TRBV11-2 and TRBJ2-7 gives the full variable domain: EAGVAQSPRYKIIEKRQSVAFWCNPISGHATLYWYQQILGQGPKLLIQFQNNGVVDDSQLPKDRFSAERLKGVDSTLKIQPAKLEDSAVYLCASSQEPGRTGGYEQYFGPGTRLTVT.

There are a few counts of this clonotype. The gene calls are TRBV11-3 and TRBJ2-1, with 8 bases lining up with TRBD2. This CDR3 region has 17 residues. V lost 2 bases, J lost 3 bases, and 9 bases stayed unmatched. Germline CDR1 is SGHNT and CDR2 is YENEEA. Here the CDR3 reads CASSLSPGRDYYNEQFF. CDR3 in DNA: TGTGCCAGCAGCTTATCCCCCGGGAGGGATTACTACAATGAGCAGTTCTTC.

This clonotype was seen a few times. The V gene is TRBV27, the J gene TRBJ1-1, with a possible D match to TRBD1 (6 bases). The CDR3 has 12 amino acids. V was shortened by 8 bases and J by 1 base, with 8 bases between the two germline ends. Per germline, CDR1 MNHEY and CDR2 SMNVEV (reference sequence). The CDR3 region is CASFRGNTEAFF. The CDR3, as DNA: TGTGCCAGCTTCAGGGGGAACACTGAAGCTTTCTTT.

The chain carries TRBV12-3 or TRBV12-4 and TRBJ2-1; D not certain. V was shortened by 7 bases and J by 9 bases, with 10 bases between the two germline ends. The CDR3 totals 11 residues. The chain's CDR3 is CASTQGREQFF. The CDR3 region has the DNA TGTGCCAGCACCCAAGGGCGTGAGCAGTTCTTC.

The sample holds many counts of this clonotype. The chain is built from TRBV13 and TRBJ1-1; tentative D call: TRBD1 (5 bases). V lost 7 bases, J lost 0 bases, and 12 bases lay in between. Germline V gene data show CDR1 as PRHDT and CDR2 as FYEKMQ (reference sequence). CDR3 size: 14 residues. The CDR3 DNA follows: TGTGCCAGCACCTGGGGGGGGTTGAACACTGAAGCTTTCTTT. Its protein product is CASTWGGLNTEAFF.

This clonotype has a handful of counts. The chain carries TRBV29-1 and TRBJ2-7, with D perhaps given as TRBD1 or TRBD2 (6 bases each). V was shortened by 4 bases and J by 2 bases, with 12 bases between the two germline ends. The germline CDR1 and CDR2 sequences are SQVTM and ANQGSEA. CDR3 size: 13 residues. The CDR3 loop reads CSVAGRTAYEQYF. Written as DNA, the CDR3 is TGCAGCGTTGCGGGGAGGACAGCCTACGAGCAGTACTTC.

The rearrangement links TRBV10-3 to TRBJ2-3; TRBD2 aligns across 13 bases. Germline values: CDR1 ENHRY, CDR2 SYGVKD. J gave up 6 bases and V 4 bases, and 7 bases lay outside the gene matches. The CDR3 has 16 amino acids. The CDR3 sequence is CAISATSGGRTDTQYF. DNA of the CDR3: TGTGCCATCAGTGCGACTAGCGGGGGGCGAACGGATACGCAGTATTTT.

V and J are TRBV9 and TRBJ1-2; 8 positions agree with TRBD1. Germline values: CDR1 SGDLS, CDR2 YYNGEE. V dropped 4 bases and J dropped 4; count of bases not matched to a gene: 6. The CDR3 has 14 residues. This CDR3 is CASSTGQDSYGYTF. DNA of the CDR3: TGTGCCAGCAGCACGGGACAGGACTCCTATGGCTACACCTTC. The full variable domain, its missing parts supplied by reference TRBV9 and TRBJ1-2, is DSGVTQTPKHLITATGQRVTLRCSPRSGDLSVYWYQQSLDQGLQFLIQYYNGEERAKGNILERFSAQQFPDLHSELNLSSLELGDSALYFCASSTGQDSYGYTFGSGTRLTVV.

There are many counts of this clonotype. Germline and junction disagree at one end, which may indicate a read error. The chain employs TRBV2 and TRBJ2-7; perhaps TRBD2 as D (5 bases). Germline-derived CDR1 and CDR2 are SNHLY and FYNNEI. The CDR3 is 12 amino acids. The CDR3: CASSSSSHEQYF. Written as DNA, the CDR3 is TGTGCCAGCAGCTCTAGCTCCCACGAGCAGTACTTC.

In its sample, this clonotype was seen a few times. The V and J genes are TRBV12-3 or TRBV12-4 and TRBJ2-2, with a weak D call TRBD1 (5 bases). This CDR3 spans 14 amino acids. Trimming left V 3 bases short and J 6 bases short, with 11 bases between. In DNA, the CDR3 is TGTGCCAGCAGTTTGGCAGGGATTGCCGGGGAGCTGTTTTTT. It codes for CASSLAGIAGELFF.